This T cell receptor (beta chain) was sequenced in a study of T cell repertoires in cytomegalovirus infection. V shed 1 base, J shed 10 bases, and the junction held 9 bases outside the gene matches. CDR1 is SGHTA and CDR2 is FQGTGA in the germline V gene. The CDR3 is 16 residues long. TCRdb ran MiXCR on the reads and lists one entry per CDR3 protein. The table lists about 130,000 distinct CDR3 sequences, about 24% of them singletons. Study-level points and caveats: HLA-C-restricted CMV clonotypes gave the most frequent clonotype in two of eight donors.

This clonotype has more than one count but fewer than ten. As yet, its antigen is unknown. This TCR was sampled from a human donor in good health (CMV status not recorded). Some clones in this sample may be carry-over from other donors' samples. V gene TRBV7-3 combines with J gene TRBJ2-1; 11 nucleotides align to TRBD2. Sequences were obtained from PBMCs, sequenced either directly or after in vitro stimulation (not recorded which). The CDR3 protein is CASSLMMLAGGGEQFF. DNA for the CDR3: TGTGCCAGCAGCTTAATGATGTTAGCGGGAGGGGGGGAGCAGTTCTTC.